This entry lists 15 T cell receptor beta chains sequenced from one sample in a study of blood T cells in healthy people across ages. A sample-barcoded 5' primer and a J-beta primer mix were used in a second PCR of roughly 7 to 11 cycles. One entry per CDR3 protein, called by TCRdb with MiXCR from the 5' RACE reads. The sample records 550,000 to 600,000 distinct CDR3 sequences, 25% to 30% being singletons. The sequencing sample was made of blood. Source of these receptors: a woman in her 70s in good health.

V and J are TRBV6-1 and TRBJ2-7; 11 bases fit TRBD1. The CDR3 is 18 amino acids. The germline gives CDR1 MNHNS, CDR2 SASEGT. The V segment lost 0 bases and the J segment 3 bases; nucleotides outside the gene matches: 10. Here the CDR3 reads CASSEAARWTGGGYEQYF. DNA for the CDR3: TGTGCCAGCAGTGAAGCGGCTAGATGGACAGGGGGCGGCTACGAGCAGTACTTC.

The rearrangement links TRBV29-1 to TRBJ1-6, with D perhaps TRBD1 (5 bases). The germline CDR1 and CDR2 sequences are SQVTM and ANQGSEA. The CDR3 consists of 13 residues. V was shortened by 6 bases and J by 9 bases, with 15 bases between the two germline ends. The CDR3 region is CSVGGEPGSPLHF. Written as DNA, the CDR3 is TGCAGCGTCGGAGGGGAACCGGGTTCACCCCTCCACTTT.

DNA of the CDR3: TGTGCCAGCAGGGACAGTACGGCCAAAAACATTCAGTACTTC. Translation: CASRDSTAKNIQYF. The rearrangement uses TRBV6-1 and TRBJ2-4; D perhaps matches TRBD1 (6 bases). Trimming took 6 bases from V and 1 from J, leaving 10 bases between them. This CDR3 contains 14 residues. Per the germline V gene, CDR1 is MNHNS and CDR2 is SASEGT.

V is TRBV6-5 and J is TRBJ1-2; TRBD1 matches at 8 bases. Trimming cost V 6 bases and J 6 bases; bases outside gene matches: 6. Germline V gene sequence: CDR1 MNHEY, CDR2 SVGAGI. The length of the CDR3 is 13 residues. CDR3 loop: CASRGTGENGYTF. The DNA for the CDR3 is TGTGCCAGCAGGGGGACAGGAGAGAATGGCTACACCTTC.

This clonotype has more than one count but fewer than ten. V gene TRBV6-6 combines with J gene TRBJ2-5, with D possibly matching TRBD2 (5 bases). CDR3 length: 15 residues. Looked up from germline, CDR1 is MNHNY and CDR2 is SVGAGI (reference sequence). Between the trimmed V and J ends, which lost 6 bases and 7 bases, there was a span of 21 bases. CDR3 protein: CASRDTAEGPRTQYF. The CDR3 bases are TGTGCCAGCAGGGATACTGCTGAGGGCCCACGGACCCAGTACTTC.

This clonotype was seen only a few times. This sequence joins TRBV3-1 and TRBJ2-2; no definite D call. Germline loops: CDR1 LGHDT, CDR2 YNNKEL (reference sequence). CDR3 length: 14 residues. Trimming removed 4 bases from V and 5 bases from J, with 11 bases in between. CDR3 protein: CASSPPSRTGELFF. Written as DNA, the CDR3 is TGTGCCAGCAGCCCCCCGAGCAGGACCGGGGAGCTGTTTTTT.

This clonotype was detected only a few times. The CDR3: CASSLVGLAKNIQYF. The CDR3 coding sequence is TGTGCCAGCAGCTTAGTAGGACTAGCCAAAAACATTCAGTACTTC. The rearrangement joins TRBV6-1 to TRBJ2-4; a possible D gene is TRBD2 (5 bases). CDR3 length: 15 amino acids. Trimming took 6 bases from V and 0 from J, leaving 12 bases between them. The germline gives CDR1 MNHNS, CDR2 SASEGT.

Note on this clonotype: The junction shows a germline mismatch at one end, possibly a read error. This rearrangement joins TRBV5-4 to TRBJ2-5; D is unclear. Germline V gene data show CDR1 as SGHNT and CDR2 as YYREEE (reference sequence). This CDR3 has 12 amino acids. The CDR3 protein is CASSPGTEAQYF. For the CDR3, the DNA is TGTGCCAGCAGCCCTGGAACAGAGGCCCAGTACTTC.

The DNA of the CDR3 is TGCGCCAGCAGCCCGGGCCCCTGGGCAGATACGCAGTATTTT. Protein product: CASSPGPWADTQYF. This chain connects TRBV5-1 to TRBJ2-3; D call uncertain. The CDR3 covers 14 residues. Germline V gene lookup returns CDR1 SGHRS and CDR2 YFSETQ. The V end lost 4 bases, the J end lost 4 bases, and 13 bases lay between the germline ends.

This clonotype was seen a handful of times. The rearrangement links TRBV4-1 to TRBJ2-3; 8 bases fit TRBD2. CDR3 length equals 15 residues. V gave up 1 base and J gave up 5 bases; unmatched junction bases: 5. Germline CDR1 and CDR2: MGHRA and YSYEKL. This CDR3 is CASSQGGGMRDTQYF. The CDR3 nucleotides are TGCGCCAGCAGCCAAGGCGGGGGGATGAGAGATACGCAGTATTTT.

The chain recombines TRBV7-2 with TRBJ2-7; D is possibly TRBD1 or TRBD2 (6 bases each). Per germline, CDR1 SGHTA and CDR2 FQGNSA. The CDR3 consists of 15 residues. Trimming pared 2 bases from V and 7 bases from J, leaving 18 bases between. Here the CDR3 DNA reads TGTGCCAGCAGCTTACGGGGGCTCGAGTCGGGGGAGCAGTACTTC. It codes for CASSLRGLESGEQYF.

This rearrangement joins TRBV12-3 or TRBV12-4 to TRBJ2-6; the D gene is possibly TRBD2 (5 bases). Between the trimmed V and J ends, which lost 9 bases and 3 bases, there was a span of 9 bases. The CDR3 is 13 residues long. The CDR3 here is CASGLLGANVLTF. The DNA for the CDR3 is TGTGCCAGTGGACTCCTTGGGGCCAACGTCCTGACTTTC.

The chain joins TRBV19 to TRBJ2-5; TRBD1 matches at 7 bases. The germline V gene has CDR1 LNHDA and CDR2 SQIVND (reference sequence). Trimming cost V 7 bases and J 3 bases; bases outside gene matches: 2. This CDR3 has 12 residues. The CDR3 DNA is TGTGCCAGTAATACAGGGGAAGAGACCCAGTACTTC. It yields the protein CASNTGEETQYF.

This sequence joins TRBV3-1 and TRBJ2-5, with D tentatively TRBD1 (6 bases). V was clipped by 1 base and J by 5 bases, with 23 bases between them. The CDR3 runs to 18 residues. From germline, CDR1 is LGHDT and CDR2 YNNKEL (reference sequence). The CDR3 protein is CASSQGSRQDPRGETQYF. The CDR3 DNA reads TGTGCCAGCAGCCAAGGGTCCAGACAGGACCCAAGAGGGGAGACCCAGTACTTC.

J is TRBJ2-5 and V is TRBV6-2 or TRBV6-3; TRBD1 or TRBD2 may be the D gene (5 bases each). In germline, CDR1 is MNHEY, CDR2 SVGEGT. With 0 bases removed from V and 4 bases from J, the gap between germline ends came to 21 bases. This CDR3 is 18 amino acids long. The CDR3 spells CASSYSMVGREKTETQYF. DNA for the CDR3: TGTGCCAGCAGTTACTCGATGGTTGGCAGGGAGAAAACAGAGACCCAGTACTTC.